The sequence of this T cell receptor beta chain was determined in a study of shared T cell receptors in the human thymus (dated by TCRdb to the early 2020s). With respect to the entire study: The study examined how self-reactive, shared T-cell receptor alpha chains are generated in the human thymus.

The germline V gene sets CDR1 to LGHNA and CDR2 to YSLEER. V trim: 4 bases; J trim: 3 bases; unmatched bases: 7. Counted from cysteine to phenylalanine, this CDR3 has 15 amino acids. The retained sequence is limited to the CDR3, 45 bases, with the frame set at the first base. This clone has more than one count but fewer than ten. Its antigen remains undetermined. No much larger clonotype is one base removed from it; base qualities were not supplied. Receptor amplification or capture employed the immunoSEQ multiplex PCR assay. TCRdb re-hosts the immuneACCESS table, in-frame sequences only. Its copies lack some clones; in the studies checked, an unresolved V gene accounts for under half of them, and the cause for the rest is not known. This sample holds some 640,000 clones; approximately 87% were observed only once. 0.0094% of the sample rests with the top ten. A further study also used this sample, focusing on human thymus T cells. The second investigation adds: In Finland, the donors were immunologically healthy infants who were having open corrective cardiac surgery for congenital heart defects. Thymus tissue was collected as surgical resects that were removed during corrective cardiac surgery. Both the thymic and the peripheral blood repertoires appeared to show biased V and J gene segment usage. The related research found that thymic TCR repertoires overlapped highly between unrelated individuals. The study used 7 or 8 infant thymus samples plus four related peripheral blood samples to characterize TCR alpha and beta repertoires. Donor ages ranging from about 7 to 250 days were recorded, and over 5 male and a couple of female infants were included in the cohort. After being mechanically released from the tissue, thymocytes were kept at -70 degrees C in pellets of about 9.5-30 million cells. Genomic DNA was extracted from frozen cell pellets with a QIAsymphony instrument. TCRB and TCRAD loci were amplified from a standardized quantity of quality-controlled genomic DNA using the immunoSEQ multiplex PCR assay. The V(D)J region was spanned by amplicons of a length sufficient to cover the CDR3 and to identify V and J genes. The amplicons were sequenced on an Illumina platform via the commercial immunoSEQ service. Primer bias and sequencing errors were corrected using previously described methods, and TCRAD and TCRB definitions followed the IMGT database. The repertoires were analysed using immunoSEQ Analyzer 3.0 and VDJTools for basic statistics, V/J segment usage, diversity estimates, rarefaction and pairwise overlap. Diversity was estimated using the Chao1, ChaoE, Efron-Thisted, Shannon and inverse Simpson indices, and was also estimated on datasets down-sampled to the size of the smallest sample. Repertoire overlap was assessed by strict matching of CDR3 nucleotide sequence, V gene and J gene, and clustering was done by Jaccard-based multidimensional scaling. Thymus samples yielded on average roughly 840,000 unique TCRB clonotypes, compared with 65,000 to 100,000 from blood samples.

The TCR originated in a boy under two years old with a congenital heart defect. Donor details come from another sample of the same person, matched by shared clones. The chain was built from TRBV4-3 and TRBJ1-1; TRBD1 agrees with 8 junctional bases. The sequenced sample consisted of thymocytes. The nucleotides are TGCGCCAGCAGCCGAGAGACAGGGGTGGACACTGAAGCTTTCTTT. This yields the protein CASSRETGVDTEAFF.